This TCR beta chain was identified in a study of blood T cell repertoires in COVID-19. About the study: Some COVID-19 samples were acute and others convalescent; all came from the United States, Italy and Spain. T cells, B-cell-depleted T cells, or PBMCs supplied cDNA or gDNA.

V was clipped by 4 bases and J by 8 bases; unmatched bases: 4. The CDR3 is made up of 13 amino acids. Germline-derived CDR1 and CDR2 are LGHNA and YSLEER. Here immunoSEQ multiplex PCR was the method, and the copy in TCRdb shows in-frame clones only, minus some. The repertoire holds 160,000 or so clones, more than 80% seen once, with roughly 11% in the top ten. Source material: peripheral blood. J is TRBJ1-4 and V is TRBV4-3; 7 nucleotides match TRBD1. This TCR was recovered from a human donor in a cohort sampled during active COVID-19. The CDR3 is CASSLGTEEKLFF. CDR3 coding DNA: TGCGCCAGCAGCCTCGGGACAGAAGAAAAACTGTTTTTT.